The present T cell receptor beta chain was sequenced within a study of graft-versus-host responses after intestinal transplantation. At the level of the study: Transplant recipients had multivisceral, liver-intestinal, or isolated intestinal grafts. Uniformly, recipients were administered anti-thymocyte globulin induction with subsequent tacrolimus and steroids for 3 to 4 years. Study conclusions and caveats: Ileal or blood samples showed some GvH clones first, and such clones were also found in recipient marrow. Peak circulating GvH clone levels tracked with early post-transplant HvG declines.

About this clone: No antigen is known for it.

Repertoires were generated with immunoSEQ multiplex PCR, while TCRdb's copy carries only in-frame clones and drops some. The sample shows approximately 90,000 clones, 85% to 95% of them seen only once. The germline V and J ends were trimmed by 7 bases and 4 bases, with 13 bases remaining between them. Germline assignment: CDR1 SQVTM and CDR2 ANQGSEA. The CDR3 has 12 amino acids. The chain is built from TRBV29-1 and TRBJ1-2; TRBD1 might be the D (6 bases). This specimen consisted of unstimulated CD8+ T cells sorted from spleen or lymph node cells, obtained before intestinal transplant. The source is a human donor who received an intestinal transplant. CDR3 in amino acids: CSAYRVFYGYTF. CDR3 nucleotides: TGCAGCGCCTACAGGGTGTTCTATGGCTACACCTTC.